This T cell receptor (beta chain) was obtained from a study of CD8+CD57+ T cells in acquired aplastic anemia. Researchers used genomic DNA as the template to profile TCR beta VDJ and CDR3. TCRdb reprocessed the reads via MiXCR and lists one record per CDR3 protein. The sample includes approximately 300,000 distinct CDR3 sequences, approximately 58% of them seen just once. Whoever was chosen for sequencing had shown CD8+CD57+ cell expansion by flow cytometry. Everyone among the patients had severe acquired aplastic anemia. V was clipped by 8 bases and J by 3 bases, with 17 bases between them. From germline, CDR1 is MNHNS and CDR2 SASEGT. The CDR3 extends over 14 amino acids.

The rearrangement uses TRBV6-1 and TRBJ2-7; possible D gene TRBD1, 6 bases. The receptor was derived from a human donor with aplastic anemia. The sample comprised sorted CD4+, CD8+, or CD8+CD57+ T cells (not recorded which) from PBMCs. CDR3 residues: CASQNGQGSYEQYF. The CDR3 region has the DNA TGTGCCAGCCAGAATGGCCAGGGGAGCTACGAGCAGTACTTC.